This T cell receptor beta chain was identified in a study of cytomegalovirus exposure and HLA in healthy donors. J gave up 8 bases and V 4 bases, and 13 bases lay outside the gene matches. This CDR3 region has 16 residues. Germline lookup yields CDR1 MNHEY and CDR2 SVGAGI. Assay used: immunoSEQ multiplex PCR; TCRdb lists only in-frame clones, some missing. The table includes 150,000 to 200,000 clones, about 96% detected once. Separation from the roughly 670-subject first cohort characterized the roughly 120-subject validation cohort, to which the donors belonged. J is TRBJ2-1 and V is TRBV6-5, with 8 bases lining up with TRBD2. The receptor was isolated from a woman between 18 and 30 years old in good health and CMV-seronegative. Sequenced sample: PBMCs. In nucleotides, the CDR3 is TGTGCCAGCAGTTCATTCTCGCGGGGGGCCAAAGATGAGCAGTTCTTC. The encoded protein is CASSSFSRGAKDEQFF.